One and the same sample provided the 19 T cell receptor beta chains below, sequenced in a study of Ad26.COV2.S vaccination and SARS-CoV-2 variants (dated by TCRdb to about 2021). Libraries were prepared through the immunoSEQ multiplex PCR assay. Drawn from immuneACCESS, this table holds only the in-frame rearrangements with V and J called that TCRdb kept. Clones are partly lost; checked studies trace under half to an unresolved V gene and leave the rest unexplained. The sample contains around 450,000 clones, about 89% of them found a single time. About 1.7% of the sample is held by the ten biggest clonotypes. The treatment or condition label for this specimen denotes: some 20 received Ad26.COV2.S at low or high dose, single or two shots; about five received placebo; per-sample allocation not given. For vaccine and placebo recipients, the sequenced repertoires came from samples collected on day 63 after the first injection.

Source: peripheral blood, taken in a trial of Ad26.COV2.S vaccine versus placebo. The receptors were sampled from a person aged 18 to 59 who received the Ad26.COV2.S COVID-19 vaccine or a placebo.

Written as DNA, the CDR3 is TGTGCCAGCAGCTTGGCCGGCACATATAGCAATCAGCCCCAGCATTTT. Translated, it gives CASSLAGTYSNQPQHF. The chain is built from TRBV5-8 and TRBJ1-5; no clear D gene. With 0 bases removed from V and 0 bases from J, the gap between germline ends came to 10 bases. The CDR3 loop spans 16 amino acids. Germline loops: CDR1 SGHTS, CDR2 YDEGEE. The entire variable domain, with the rest obtained from reference TRBV5-8 and TRBJ1-5, is as follows: EAGVTQSPTHLIKTRGQQATLRCSPISGHTSVYWYQQALGLGLQFLLWYDEGEERNRGNFPPRFSGRQFPNYSSELNVNALELEDSALYLCASSLAGTYSNQPQHFGDGTRLSIL.

The rearrangement joins TRBV7-8 to TRBJ2-1, with 8 bases matching TRBD2. CDR1 and CDR2 from the germline V gene are SGHVS and FQNEAQ. This CDR3 comprises 16 residues. The junction had 12 bases not matched to a gene; V was cut back by 7 bases and J by 4 bases. This CDR3 is CASTPWGLGSYNEQFF. CDR3 nucleotides: TGTGCCAGCACCCCGTGGGGACTAGGGTCATACAATGAGCAGTTCTTC.

This clone came up once. The V and J genes are TRBV28 and TRBJ1-1, with 7 nucleotides matching TRBD1. Germline CDR1 is MDHEN and CDR2 is SYDVKM. This CDR3 region has 17 residues. Trimming cost V 5 bases and J 1 base; bases outside gene matches: 13. The CDR3 DNA sequence: TGTGCCAGCAGTATATTAGACAGGGCGGGCGGGAACACTGAAGCTTTCTTT. Translation: CASSILDRAGGNTEAFF.

The chain has TRBV27 and TRBJ1-1; TRBD1 is a possible D gene (5 bases). Germline values: CDR1 MNHEY, CDR2 SMNVEV (reference sequence). Trimming took off 4 bases at V and 6 bases at J, with 15 bases between the two ends. The CDR3 consists of 14 residues. The CDR3 sequence: CASSSLAGVPEAFF. As DNA, the CDR3 is TGTGCCAGCAGTTCACTGGCGGGGGTCCCTGAAGCTTTCTTT.

V gene TRBV7-6 combines with J gene TRBJ2-5; no clear D gene. CDR3 length equals 16 residues. CDR1 SGHVS and CDR2 FNYEAQ come from the germline V gene. V was pared by 2 bases and J by 1 base, with 14 bases between. The CDR3 loop is CASSLSWVGSQETQYF. In nucleotides, the CDR3 is TGTGCCAGCAGCTTATCGTGGGTCGGTAGCCAAGAGACCCAGTACTTC.

The rearrangement joins TRBV7-9 to TRBJ2-6, with 10 bases aligning to TRBD1. CDR3 length: 18 residues. The germline CDR1 and CDR2 sequences are SEHNR and FQNEAQ (reference sequence). Trimming at V came to 5 bases and at J to 2 bases, leaving 9 bases not matched to a gene. The DNA for the CDR3 is TGTGCCAGCAGCCGGACCGGGACAGGGGAAGCTGGGGCCAACGTCCTGACTTTC. Protein product: CASSRTGTGEAGANVLTF.

This clone was counted between two and nine times. The chain employs TRBV2 and TRBJ1-3, with D uncertain. The length of the CDR3 is 13 residues. V lost 6 bases and J lost 0, with 6 bases in between. Germline CDR1 and CDR2: SNHLY and FYNNEI. CDR3 bases: TGTGCCAGCAGGACGGCCTCTGGAAACACCATATATTTT. It translates to CASRTASGNTIYF.

J is TRBJ2-6 and V is TRBV13; the match to TRBD1 covers 9 bases. CDR1 is PRHDT and CDR2 is FYEKMQ in the germline V gene (reference sequence). This CDR3 contains 14 residues. V trimming: 5 bases; J trimming: 9 bases; junction bases outside the gene matches: 5. CDR3 DNA sequence: TGTGCCAGCAGCCGGACAGGGGAAGACAACGTCCTGACTTTC. Translating it yields CASSRTGEDNVLTF.

The chain links TRBV6-5 to TRBJ2-7; D perhaps matches TRBD1 (7 bases). Looked up from germline, CDR1 is MNHEY and CDR2 is SVGAGI. This CDR3 comprises 15 residues. The V end was cut by 6 bases, the J end by 4 bases, with 19 bases between. The DNA for the CDR3 is TGTGCCAGCAGGGGGGGACAGTCATTAACTTACGAGCAGTACTTC. It encodes CASRGGQSLTYEQYF.

The V gene is TRBV15, the J gene TRBJ2-1; D unresolved. The germline gives CDR1 LNHNV, CDR2 YYDKDF (reference sequence). The V and J ends lost 0 bases and 7 bases respectively, with 10 bases between them. This CDR3 region has 14 residues. The CDR3 coding sequence is TGTGCCACCAGCAGAGATCGGCTAGATAATGAGCAGTTCTTC. Translating gives CATSRDRLDNEQFF.

This chain's CDR3 is CASGPRDSGNEQFF. The CDR3 nucleotides read TGTGCTAGTGGTCCCCGGGACAGTGGAAATGAGCAGTTCTTC. V gene TRBV12-5 combines with J gene TRBJ2-1; 7 nucleotides match TRBD1. Trimming at V came to 5 bases and at J to 7 bases, leaving 8 bases not matched to a gene. Looked up from germline, CDR1 is LGHNT and CDR2 is FRNRAP. CDR3 length equals 14 residues.

V gene TRBV19 combines with J gene TRBJ2-7; D not certain. Germline V gene sequence: CDR1 LNHDA, CDR2 SQIVND (reference sequence). Trimming stripped 5 bases from V and 2 bases from J, with 10 bases between. There are 13 residues in the CDR3. The CDR3 spells CASSLTETYEQYF. DNA of the CDR3: TGTGCCAGTAGTCTTACAGAAACCTACGAGCAGTACTTC.

The chain employs TRBV2 and TRBJ1-1; 10 bases agree with TRBD1. The germline gives CDR1 SNHLY, CDR2 FYNNEI. Unmatched junction bases numbered 6, after V lost 9 bases and J lost 2 bases. There are 14 residues in the CDR3. CDR3 coding DNA: TGTGCCAGTAGGACAGGGGGTTTTAACACTGAAGCTTTCTTT. As protein: CASRTGGFNTEAFF.

This chain connects TRBV19 to TRBJ2-6; D possibly matches TRBD1 or TRBD2 (5 bases each). The CDR3 length is 17 residues. Trimming took 1 base from V and 0 from J, leaving 10 bases between them. CDR1 LNHDA and CDR2 SQIVND come from the germline V gene (reference sequence). The CDR3 region has the DNA TGTGCCAGTAGTATAGCGAGGGGTGGCTCTGGGGCCAACGTCCTGACTTTC. It encodes CASSIARGGSGANVLTF.

The V and J genes are TRBV3-1 (or the pseudogene TRBV3-2) and TRBJ1-6; D gene ambiguous. Deletions cut 5 bases from V and 0 bases from J, with 11 bases between. The CDR3 totals 16 residues. Germline values: CDR1 LGHDT, CDR2 YNNKEL (reference sequence). The CDR3 region is CASSSGGFSYNSPLHF. The CDR3 bases are TGTGCCAGCAGCTCGGGCGGCTTCTCCTATAATTCACCCCTCCACTTT.

The CDR3, as DNA: TGCAGCGTTGAAGCTCTAGACATGGACGGCTACGAGCAGTACTTC. Amino acid sequence: CSVEALDMDGYEQYF. V gene TRBV29-1 combines with J gene TRBJ2-7; no firm D call. Germline V gene lookup returns CDR1 SQVTM and CDR2 ANQGSEA. The V end was cut by 1 base, the J end by 3 bases, with 16 bases between. CDR3 length: 15 amino acids.

In DNA, the CDR3 is TGTGCCAGCAGTTACTGGGAACCCAAAATGAACACTGAAGCTTTCTTT. This gives the protein CASSYWEPKMNTEAFF. The chain links TRBV6-5 to TRBJ1-1, with D uncertain. Germline values: CDR1 MNHEY, CDR2 SVGAGI. V lost 1 base and J lost 0, with 12 bases in between. There are 16 residues in the CDR3.

This clone has only one observation. The genes are TRBV18 and TRBJ1-5; a weak D match, TRBD1 (6 bases). The germline V gene encodes CDR1 KGHSH and CDR2 LQKENI. The germline V and J ends were trimmed by 2 bases and 5 bases, with 16 bases remaining between them. This CDR3 spans 16 amino acids. CDR3 sequence: CASSPTGQRIDQPQHF. The CDR3 nucleotides read TGTGCCAGCTCACCAACCGGACAGAGGATCGATCAGCCCCAGCATTTT.

The CDR3 sequence is CASSRQGRNQETQYF. DNA of the CDR3: TGCGCCAGCAGCCGACAGGGGAGAAACCAAGAGACCCAGTACTTC. The rearrangement joins TRBV5-1 to TRBJ2-5; TRBD1 matches 8 bases. Trimming removed 4 bases from V and 0 bases from J; junction bases left unmatched: 5. CDR1 is SGHRS, CDR2 YFSETQ, per germline. This CDR3 spans 15 amino acids.